This TCR beta chain stems from a study of shared clonotypes between healthy human individuals. The wider study: There were three CD4 naive, three CD4 memory, two CD8 naive and one CD8 memory plates per donor. General study points: Generally, naive subsets (rather than memory subsets) showed larger estimated richness.

Sorted-subset replicate PCRs used 200 ng of genomic DNA. This amount corresponded to 33,000 or so T cell genomes. This table comes from immunoSEQ multiplex PCR, and its TCRdb copy is limited to in-frame clones, with some not included. The profile covers some 500,000 clones, with about 96% appearing a single time and 0.06% taken by the ten largest. Germline V gene sequence: CDR1 SEHNR, CDR2 FQNEAQ (reference sequence). The CDR3 sequence is 9 residues long. On this clone itself: What it binds is unknown. Sequence at one end of the junction differs from germline and may be a read error.

The chain combines TRBV7-9 with TRBJ2-3, with 7 bases matching TRBD1. The TCR sequence derives from a woman aged 25 to 45 in good health. Specimen: naive CD4+ T cells sorted from blood. Stated subset: CD45RA+ positively selected. CDR3 sequence reads: CASSSGTAF. The CDR3 DNA reads TGTGCCAGCAGCTCCGGGACAGCCTTT.